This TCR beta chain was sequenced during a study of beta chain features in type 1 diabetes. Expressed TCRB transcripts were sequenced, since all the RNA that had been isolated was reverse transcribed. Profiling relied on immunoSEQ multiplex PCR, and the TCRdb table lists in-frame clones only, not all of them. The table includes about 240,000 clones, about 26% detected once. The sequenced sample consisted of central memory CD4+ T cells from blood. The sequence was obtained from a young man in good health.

As DNA, the CDR3 is TGTGCCAGCTCACCACGGGAGAACACCGGGGAGCTGTTTTTT. Protein product: CASSPRENTGELFF. This rearrangement joins TRBV18 to TRBJ2-2, with no clear D. The V gene lost 1 base and the J gene lost 1 base, with 4 bases spanning the gap. The CDR3 has 14 residues. The germline gives CDR1 KGHSH, CDR2 LQKENI. The full variable domain, completed using reference TRBV18 and TRBJ2-2, is NAGVMQNPRHLVRRRGQEARLRCSPMKGHSHVYWYRQLPEEGLKFMVYLQKENIIDESGMPKERFSAEFPKEGPSILRIQQVVRGDSAAYFCASSPRENTGELFFGEGSRLTVL.